This T cell receptor (beta chain) was recorded in a study of Ad26.COV2.S vaccination and SARS-CoV-2 variants. Study as a whole: A COV1001 Ad26.COV2.S trial-arm participant provided the sample.

TCRdb's table, derived via immunoSEQ multiplex PCR, lists solely in-frame clones and lacks some. The sample consists of more than 400,000 clones, roughly 90% of them appearing once. V was cut by 4 bases and J by 1 base, with 15 bases left in between. Germline V CDR1 and CDR2: MGHRA, YSYEKL. This CDR3 has 16 residues. Treatment in this sample: around 19 received Ad26.COV2.S at low or high dose, single or two shots; roughly 5 received placebo; per-sample allocation not given. Day 63 following the first vaccine or placebo injection was when the samples were taken. It was Wuhan-strain SARS-CoV-2 spike that the Ad26 vaccine vector expressed.

The chain links TRBV4-1 to TRBJ2-3, with D maybe TRBD1 (5 bases). Sample: peripheral blood, taken in a trial of Ad26.COV2.S vaccine versus placebo. This receptor was obtained from a person aged 18-65 years who received the Ad26.COV2.S COVID-19 vaccine or a placebo. The DNA of the CDR3 is TGCGCCAGCAGCCTCCCTGGGCAGGGCCGCACAGATACGCAGTATTTT. It is translated as CASSLPGQGRTDTQYF.